This entry features one TCR beta chain sequence. Libraries were prepared by immunoSEQ multiplex PCR; TCRdb keeps only in-frame clonotypes and omits some of them. The profile shows 600,000 or so clones, about 87% of them singletons. This sample was included in a study of shared T cell receptors in the human thymus. Another study also made use of these data, one on human thymus T cells. This second study says: The thymus was resected at corrective cardiac surgery.

This TCR came from a boy in the first two years of life with a congenital heart defect. Input material: thymocytes.

In DNA, the CDR3 is TGTGCCAGCAGTGAATGGCCTCTTTGCAATCAGCCCCAGCATTTT. Amino acid sequence: CASSEWPLCNQPQHF. J is TRBJ1-5 and V is TRBV6-1; D is ambiguous. V lost 2 bases and J lost 2, with 10 bases in between. This CDR3 has 15 residues. Germline V CDR1 and CDR2: MNHNS, SASEGT.